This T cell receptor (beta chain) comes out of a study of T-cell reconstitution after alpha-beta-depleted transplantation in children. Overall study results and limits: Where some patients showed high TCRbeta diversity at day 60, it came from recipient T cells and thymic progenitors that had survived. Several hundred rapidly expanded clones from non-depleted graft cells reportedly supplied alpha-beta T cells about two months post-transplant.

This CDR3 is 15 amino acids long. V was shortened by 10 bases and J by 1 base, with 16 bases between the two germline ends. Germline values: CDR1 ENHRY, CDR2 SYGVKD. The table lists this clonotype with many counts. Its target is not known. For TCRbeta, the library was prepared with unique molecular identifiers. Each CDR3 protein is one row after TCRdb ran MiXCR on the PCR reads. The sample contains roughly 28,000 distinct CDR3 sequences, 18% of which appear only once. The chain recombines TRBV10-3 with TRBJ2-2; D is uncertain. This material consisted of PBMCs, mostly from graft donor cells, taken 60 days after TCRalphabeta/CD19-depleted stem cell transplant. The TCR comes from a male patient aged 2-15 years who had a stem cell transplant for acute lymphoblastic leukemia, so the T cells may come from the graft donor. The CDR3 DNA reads TGTGCCACCAGCCTTATTCGACTGAACACCGGGGAGCTGTTTTTT. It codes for CATSLIRLNTGELFF.